This TCR beta chain was obtained from a study of cytomegalovirus exposure and HLA in healthy donors. Study summary: HLA-typed donors were the source of tens of millions of unique TCRs held in an early data release.

This CDR3 spans 15 amino acids. CDR1 SGHRS and CDR2 YFSETQ come from the germline V gene. Trimming removed 1 base from V and 7 bases from J; junction bases left unmatched: 7. About this clone: Its target is unknown.

Whole-study findings and limits: Excluded: some indistinguishable V segments such as TRBV6-2 and TRBV6-3. Available immune exposure information was restricted to CMV serostatus only.

60 Vbeta and 13 Jbeta primers were used in PCR. The data were produced by immunoSEQ multiplex PCR, yet TCRdb's version contains in-frame clones alone and is incomplete. Found here are about 140,000 clones, around 83% of them singletons; the top ten hold around 8.1%. The sequence derives from a woman aged 45-65 years in good health and CMV-seropositive. The genes are TRBV5-1 and TRBJ2-1; TRBD2 matches at 8 bases. Sequenced material: PBMCs. CDR3 region: CASSLSAGVGNEQFF. CDR3 in DNA: TGCGCCAGCAGCTTGTCAGCGGGAGTCGGTAATGAGCAGTTCTTC.